This passage covers 16 T cell receptor beta chains from one sample sequenced in a study of identical twins. TCRdb called the 5' RACE reads again in MiXCR, with one record for every CDR3 protein. The top ten clones hold approximately 0.49% of a sample with approximately 550,000 distinct CDR3 sequences, about 20% of them seen once. This sample also belongs to another study, concerning yellow fever vaccine responses in identical twins.

The sample taken for sequencing was CD4+ T cells sorted from blood. The receptors derive from a woman aged 18-30 years in good health.

This chain uses TRBV12-3 or TRBV12-4 with TRBJ2-7, with TRBD2 matching over 7 bases. The J segment lost 0 bases and the V segment lost 2 bases, leaving 4 bases of the junction unmatched. The CDR3 extends over 15 amino acids. The CDR3 nucleotides read TGTGCCAGCAGTTTAACGGGAGGTCCCTCCTACGAGCAGTACTTC. It translates to CASSLTGGPSYEQYF.

This clonotype was detected once. The CDR3 sequence is CASSLRGVNEQNV. CDR3 nucleotides: TGTGCCAGCAGTTTACGGGGTGTCAACGAGCAGAACGTC. This sequence joins TRBV12-3 or TRBV12-4 and TRBJ2-7; possibly TRBD2 for D (5 bases). This CDR3 is 13 amino acids long.

The CDR3 DNA sequence: TGCGCCAGCAGCCAAGGTTGGCGGGACACAGATACGCAGTATTTT. Its translation is CASSQGWRDTDTQYF. The gene calls are TRBV4-1 and TRBJ2-3, with D possibly being TRBD2 (6 bases). V shed 1 base and J shed 2 bases, with 10 bases lying between them. The germline V gene has CDR1 MGHRA and CDR2 YSYEKL. The CDR3 runs to 15 residues.

The rearrangement joins TRBV29-1 to TRBJ2-1; D assignment may be TRBD1 or TRBD2 (5 bases each). The V and J ends lost 6 bases and 3 bases respectively, with 9 bases between them. Germline values: CDR1 SQVTM, CDR2 ANQGSEA. This CDR3 spans 12 amino acids. CDR3 DNA: TGCAGCGTCGGGACCAACTACAATGAGCAGTTCTTC. This encodes CSVGTNYNEQFF.

CDR3 sequence (DNA): TGTGCCAGCAACAAAAAACACTCCTACAATGAGCAGTTCTTC. It specifies CASNKKHSYNEQFF. V usage is TRBV7-8 and J usage is TRBJ2-1; D is unresolved. V lost 7 bases, J lost 0 bases, and 10 bases lay in between. Germline V gives CDR1 SGHVS, CDR2 FQNEAQ. The CDR3 sequence is 14 residues long.

The genes are TRBV6-5 and TRBJ1-1; maybe TRBD1 (5 bases). There are 14 residues in the CDR3. In germline, CDR1 is MNHEY, CDR2 SVGAGI. Trimming removed 5 bases at V and 0 bases at J, with 10 bases between. CDR3 in DNA: TGTGCCAGCAGTCTACAGGTGTTGAACACTGAAGCTTTCTTT. Protein sequence: CASSLQVLNTEAFF.

This clonotype occurred a few times. This sequence joins TRBV3-1 and TRBJ2-1; 8 nucleotides line up with TRBD1. The junction had 8 bases not matched to a gene; V was cut back by 1 base and J by 6 bases. Per germline, CDR1 LGHDT and CDR2 YNNKEL (reference sequence). CDR3 length equals 16 residues. CDR3 protein: CASSQASTGVGNEQFF. DNA of the CDR3: TGTGCCAGCAGCCAAGCCTCGACAGGGGTCGGCAATGAGCAGTTCTTC.

V is TRBV29-1 and J is TRBJ2-2; 9 bases align to TRBD2. The CDR3 runs to 17 residues. V shed 4 bases, J shed 1 base, and the junction held 10 bases outside the gene matches. CDR1 is SQVTM and CDR2 is ANQGSEA in the germline V gene. CDR3 region: CSVARGTSQKNTGELFF. CDR3 bases: TGCAGCGTTGCCCGAGGGACTAGCCAAAAGAACACCGGGGAGCTGTTTTTT.

This clonotype came up a few times. The chain is built from TRBV20-1 and TRBJ2-7; D may be TRBD2 (6 bases). V lost 3 bases, J lost 9 bases, and 15 bases lay in between. CDR3 length: 12 amino acids. Germline V gene lookup returns CDR1 DFQATT and CDR2 SNEGSKA (reference sequence). The CDR3 region is CSASETARGQYF. CDR3 DNA sequence: TGCAGTGCTAGCGAAACAGCGCGGGGGCAGTACTTC.

This clonotype occurred a few times. V is TRBV20-1 and J is TRBJ1-1; no clear D. V was pared by 5 bases and J by 3 bases, with 10 bases between. This CDR3 region has 12 residues. The V gene's germline CDR1 is DFQATT and CDR2 SNEGSKA (reference sequence). CDR3 region: CSAHPSYTEAFF. CDR3 DNA: TGCAGTGCTCATCCTTCTTACACTGAAGCTTTCTTT.

The chain has TRBV19 and TRBJ2-5; D is unresolved. CDR3 size: 14 residues. V was trimmed by 6 bases and J by 5 bases, leaving 16 bases between them. Germline-derived CDR1 and CDR2 are LNHDA and SQIVND (reference sequence). In DNA, the CDR3 is TGTGCCAGTAGCAACGTCATTGCACGGGAGACCCAGTACTTC. Translated: CASSNVIARETQYF.

This clonotype appeared a few times. The chain combines TRBV9 with TRBJ1-1; D is ambiguous. V gave up 4 bases and J gave up 3 bases, with 10 bases separating them. The CDR3 runs 13 residues. Per the germline V gene, CDR1 is SGDLS and CDR2 is YYNGEE. As DNA, the CDR3 is TGTGCCAGCAGCCCAAGACTGGACACTGAAGCTTTCTTT. As protein: CASSPRLDTEAFF.

The chain has TRBV5-1 and TRBJ2-1; 13 bases are shared with TRBD2. After removal of 3 bases from V and 11 bases from J, the junction contained 14 bases not matched to a gene. CDR1 and CDR2 (germline): SGHRS, YFSETQ. The CDR3 is made up of 17 amino acids. The DNA of the CDR3 is TGCGCCAGCAGCTACATAACCTCCGGGACTAGCGGGACCCAGCAGTTCTTC. Translation gives CASSYITSGTSGTQQFF.

The chain couples TRBV9 to TRBJ2-7; 7 bases fit TRBD2. This CDR3 has 14 amino acids. The J segment lost 6 bases and the V segment lost 4 bases, leaving 10 bases of the junction unmatched. Germline V gene lookup returns CDR1 SGDLS and CDR2 YYNGEE. CDR3 DNA: TGTGCCAGCAGCCCGAGGACTAGGGATGGCGAGCAGTACTTC. Amino acid sequence: CASSPRTRDGEQYF.

The chain is built from TRBV5-8 and TRBJ2-2; D gene unclear. V was pared by 2 bases and J by 0 bases, with 8 bases between. CDR1 is SGHTS, CDR2 YDEGEE, per germline. The CDR3 runs 15 residues. The CDR3 nucleotides are TGTGCCAGCAGCTTTGACAACCCGAACACCGGGGAGCTGTTTTTT. Its protein product is CASSFDNPNTGELFF.

This clonotype has only a few counts. The CDR3 reads CASSEQDRVLSNEQFF. For the CDR3, the DNA is TGTGCCAGCAGCGAACAAGACAGGGTTTTATCAAATGAGCAGTTCTTC. The chain carries TRBV7-8 and TRBJ2-1, with 7 bases identical to TRBD1. Germline V gene lookup returns CDR1 SGHVS and CDR2 FQNEAQ. The J segment lost 7 bases and the V segment lost 5 bases, leaving 14 bases of the junction unmatched. The CDR3 loop spans 16 amino acids.